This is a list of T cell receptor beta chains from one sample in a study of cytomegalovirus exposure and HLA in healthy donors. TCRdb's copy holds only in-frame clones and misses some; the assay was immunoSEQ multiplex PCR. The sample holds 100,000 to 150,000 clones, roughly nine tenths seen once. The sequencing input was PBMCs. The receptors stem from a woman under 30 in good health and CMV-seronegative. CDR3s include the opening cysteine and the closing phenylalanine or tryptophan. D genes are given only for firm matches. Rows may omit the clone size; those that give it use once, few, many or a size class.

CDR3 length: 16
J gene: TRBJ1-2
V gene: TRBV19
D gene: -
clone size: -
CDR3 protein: CASSIDRQGRAYGYTF
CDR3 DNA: TGTGCCAGTAGTATAGATCGGCAGGGGAGAGCCTATGGCTACACCTTC

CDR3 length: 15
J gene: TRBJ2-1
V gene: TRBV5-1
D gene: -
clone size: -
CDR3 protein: CASSLAPGLYNEQFF
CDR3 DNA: TGCGCCAGCAGCTTGGCACCGGGACTTTACAATGAGCAGTTCTTC

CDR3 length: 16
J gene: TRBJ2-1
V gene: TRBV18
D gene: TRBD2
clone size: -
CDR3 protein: CASSPFGSRGGNEQFF
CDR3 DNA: TGTGCCAGCTCACCATTCGGCTCGCGGGGGGGCAATGAGCAGTTCTTC

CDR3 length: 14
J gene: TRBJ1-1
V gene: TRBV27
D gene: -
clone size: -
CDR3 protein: CASSRLGGGTEAFF
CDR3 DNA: TGTGCCAGCAGTCGCCTGGGGGGTGGCACTGAAGCTTTCTTT

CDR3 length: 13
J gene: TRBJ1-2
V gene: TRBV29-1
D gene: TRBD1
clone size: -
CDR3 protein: CSVRTGGNYGYTF
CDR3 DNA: TGCAGCGTAAGGACAGGGGGCAACTATGGCTACACCTTC

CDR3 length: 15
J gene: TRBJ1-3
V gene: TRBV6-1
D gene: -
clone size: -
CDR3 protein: CASSEAPGASRDLYF
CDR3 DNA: TGTGCCAGCAGTGAAGCCCCGGGAGCGTCAAGGGACCTATATTTT

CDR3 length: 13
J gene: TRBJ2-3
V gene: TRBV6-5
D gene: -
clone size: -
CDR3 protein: CASRDLAKDTQYF
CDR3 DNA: TGTGCCAGCAGGGACTTAGCCAAAGATACGCAGTATTTT

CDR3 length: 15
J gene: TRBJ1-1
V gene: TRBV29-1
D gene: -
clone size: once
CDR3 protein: CSVGPGWGMNTEAFF
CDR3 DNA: TGCAGCGTTGGCCCAGGGTGGGGTATGAACACTGAAGCTTTCTTT

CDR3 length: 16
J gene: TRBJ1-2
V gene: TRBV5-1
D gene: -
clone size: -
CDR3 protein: CASSLAGIPIPYGYTF
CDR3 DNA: TGCGCCAGCAGCTTGGCAGGGATCCCTATTCCTTATGGCTACACCTTC

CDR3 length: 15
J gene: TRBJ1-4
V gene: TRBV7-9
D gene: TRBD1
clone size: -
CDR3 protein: CASSARQGANEKLFF
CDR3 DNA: TGTGCCAGCAGCGCCCGACAGGGGGCTAATGAAAAACTGTTTTTT

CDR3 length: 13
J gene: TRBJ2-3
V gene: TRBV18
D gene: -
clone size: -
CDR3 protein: CASSPGRADTQYF
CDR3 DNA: TGTGCCAGCTCACCCGGGAGAGCAGATACGCAGTATTTT

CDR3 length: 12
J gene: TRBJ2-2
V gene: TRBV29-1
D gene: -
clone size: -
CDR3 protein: CSVSEGNGELFF
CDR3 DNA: TGCAGCGTTTCGGAGGGAAACGGGGAGCTGTTTTTT

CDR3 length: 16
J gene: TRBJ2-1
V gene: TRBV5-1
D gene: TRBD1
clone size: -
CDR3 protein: CASSLVRGQGNNEQFF
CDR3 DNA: TGCGCCAGCAGCTTGGTCAGGGGGCAGGGCAACAATGAGCAGTTCTTC